This T cell receptor beta chain is drawn from a study of cytomegalovirus exposure and HLA in healthy donors. About the research overall: Early released data comprised 80 million or so unique TCRs from HLA-typed donors. Study-level results: Later on, a genetic analysis was performed. It linked a missense variant in DCLRE1C with V- and J-gene trimming of TCR beta. A later analysis, which compared TCR beta chains of equal frequency, found the HLA-associated ones more clonally expanded.

Primers: 60 Vbeta forward and 13 Jbeta reverse. Sequencing was performed with immunoSEQ multiplex PCR; in TCRdb, only in-frame clones are kept and a portion is missing. The sample records hundreds of thousands of clones, 82% being singletons. Notes on this clone: Its target is not known.

Germline trimming cut 6 bases from V and 5 bases from J; bases unmatched to any gene: 11. The CDR3 spans 16 residues. CDR1 and CDR2 (germline): MNHEY, SMNVEV (reference sequence). The chain combines TRBV27 with TRBJ2-4; 9 nucleotides align to TRBD2. The TCR was taken from a man aged 40-49 years in good health and CMV-seropositive. Sample: PBMCs. The CDR3 DNA follows: TGTGCCAGCAGGACCCACATCCGCGGGAGGGAAAACATTCAGTACTTC. Its translation: CASRTHIRGRENIQYF.